These 2 T cell receptor beta chains share one sample of origin, sequenced in a study of CD8+CD57+ T cells in acquired aplastic anemia. Both TCR beta VDJ combination and CDR3 sequence profiling were carried out. Genomic DNA was the template for this profiling. TCRdb independently ran MiXCR on the reads; one entry per CDR3 protein. The sample holds about 190,000 distinct CDR3 sequences, roughly 56% seen once. The sample was sorted CD4+, CD8+, or CD8+CD57+ T cells (not recorded which) from PBMCs. Receptor source: a human donor in good health, serving as a control.

V is TRBV9 and J is TRBJ1-6, with unresolved D. Deletions cut 0 bases from V and 13 bases from J, with 11 bases between. There are 13 residues in the CDR3. Germline-derived CDR1 and CDR2 are SGDLS and YYNGEE. As DNA, the CDR3 is TGTGCCAGCAGCGTAGAGGGCAATCAGCCCCTCCACTTT. It encodes CASSVEGNQPLHF.

This clonotype was seen repeatedly, ten times or more. The chain has TRBV5-1 and TRBJ2-3; D not resolved. V dropped 4 bases and J dropped 2 bases, with 14 bases sitting between them. The length of the CDR3 is 15 residues. The germline V gene encodes CDR1 SGHRS and CDR2 YFSETQ. In DNA, the CDR3 is TGCGCCAGCAGCCTTGGGCCGCACCCCACAGATACGCAGTATTTT. Its protein product is CASSLGPHPTDTQYF. Supplemented by reference TRBV5-1 and TRBJ2-3, the full variable domain reads KAGVTQTPRYLIKTRGQQVTLSCSPISGHRSVSWYQQTPGQGLQFLFEYFSETQRNKGNFPGRFSGRQFSNSRSEMNVSTLELGDSALYLCASSLGPHPTDTQYFGPGTRLTVL.